This T cell receptor beta chain originates from a study of OX40 agonist ivuxolimab in advanced cancers. Turning to the study itself: Averaging 60 years in age, with a range of roughly 23 to 80, the cohort was 65% to 85% male. Study findings and constraints: CD4+ and CD8+ blood T cells expanded clonally by week 6 at 0.1 to 3.0 mg/kg.

For this clone: No antigen is known for it.

The method was immunoSEQ multiplex PCR; TCRdb's version includes in-frame clones alone and lacks a portion of them. The sample holds approximately 3,000 clones, around 70% seen once. V dropped 3 bases and J dropped 4; count of bases not matched to a gene: 11. The CDR3 is made up of 16 amino acids. The germline CDR1 and CDR2 sequences are SGDLS and YYNGEE. Patients were excluded for autoimmune disease history or systemic immunosuppression. This chain connects TRBV9 to TRBJ1-2; the match to TRBD1 covers 8 bases. This specimen was CD4+ or CD8+ T cells sorted from blood, taken in a trial of the OX40 agonist ivuxolimab. This receptor was obtained from an adult with an advanced solid tumor such as melanoma, head and neck, liver or kidney cancer. CDR3 DNA: TGTGCCAGCAGCGAGGGAGCCAGCCAGGGGGCCTATGGCTACACCTTC. Its protein product is CASSEGASQGAYGYTF.